This T cell receptor (beta chain) was captured in a study of T cell responses to AZD1222 COVID-19 vaccine. TCRdb keeps only in-frame clones here, not all; method: immunoSEQ multiplex PCR. The sample lists roughly 93,000 clones, approximately 89% occurring once. The CDR3 sequence is 11 residues long. V lost 5 bases, J lost 3 bases, and 4 bases lay in between. The origin of this receptor is an adult in good health. The genes are TRBV12-3 or TRBV12-4 and TRBJ1-2; no definite D call. This material consisted of peripheral blood, taken on day 0 of MenACWY control vaccination. The CDR3 DNA is TGTGCCAGCAGTAAATACTATGGCTACACCTTC. Translated: CASSKYYGYTF.